This T cell receptor (beta chain) was observed in a study of shared clonotypes between healthy human individuals. Cells designated naive CD8 were CD45RO-negative and were positively selected for CCR7, with terminally differentiated effector memory CD45RA+ cells excluded. The study enrolled healthy HIV-negative adults without recent acute infections or vaccinations as donors. Data came from immunoSEQ multiplex PCR; TCRdb stores just in-frame clones and leaves some out. The sample lists some 2.1 million clones; about 93% were seen once. CDR3 length: 14 amino acids. V lost 5 bases to trimming and J lost 5 bases, with 15 bases between them. From germline, CDR1 is LNHNV and CDR2 YYDKDF (reference sequence).

The origin of this receptor is a man between 18 and 29 years old in good health. Some clones in this sample may be carry-over from other donors' samples. This chain connects TRBV15 to TRBJ2-5, with no clear D. The sequenced material came from naive CD8+ T cells from PBMCs. CDR3 nucleotide sequence: TGTGCCACCAGCCACCCCGGTGGAAGGGAGACCCAGTACTTC. Its protein product is CATSHPGGRETQYF.